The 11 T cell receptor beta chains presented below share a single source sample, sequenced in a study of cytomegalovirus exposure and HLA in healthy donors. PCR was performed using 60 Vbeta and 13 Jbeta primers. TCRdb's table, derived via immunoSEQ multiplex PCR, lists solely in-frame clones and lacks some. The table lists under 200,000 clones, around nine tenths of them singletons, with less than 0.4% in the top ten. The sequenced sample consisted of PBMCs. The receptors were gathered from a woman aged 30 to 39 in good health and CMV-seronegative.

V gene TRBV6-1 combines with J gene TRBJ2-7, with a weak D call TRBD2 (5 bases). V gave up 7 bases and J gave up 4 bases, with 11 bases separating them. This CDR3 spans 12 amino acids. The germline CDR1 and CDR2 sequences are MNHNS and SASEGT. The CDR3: CASTQRRYEQYF. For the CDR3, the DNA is TGTGCCAGCACCCAGAGGAGGTACGAGCAGTACTTC.

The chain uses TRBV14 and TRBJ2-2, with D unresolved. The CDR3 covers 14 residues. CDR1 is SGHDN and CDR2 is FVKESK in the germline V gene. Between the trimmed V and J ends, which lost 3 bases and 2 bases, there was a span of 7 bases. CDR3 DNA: TGTGCCAGCAGCCAGTGGCCTAACACCGGGGAGCTGTTTTTT. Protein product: CASSQWPNTGELFF.

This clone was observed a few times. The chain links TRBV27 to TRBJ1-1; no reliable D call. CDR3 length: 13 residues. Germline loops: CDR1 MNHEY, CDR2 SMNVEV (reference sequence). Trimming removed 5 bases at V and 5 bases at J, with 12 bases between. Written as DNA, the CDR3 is TGTGCCAGCAGTATGTCCCCACGGACTGAAGCTTTCTTT. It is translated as CASSMSPRTEAFF.

CDR3 region: CASQGWENTEAFF. In nucleotides, the CDR3 is TGTGCCTCACAGGGTTGGGAGAACACTGAAGCTTTCTTT. The V call is TRBV27, the J call TRBJ1-1; a possible D gene is TRBD1 (6 bases). CDR1 and CDR2 (germline): MNHEY, SMNVEV (reference sequence). V was pared by 11 bases and J by 1 base, with 14 bases between. The CDR3 totals 13 residues.

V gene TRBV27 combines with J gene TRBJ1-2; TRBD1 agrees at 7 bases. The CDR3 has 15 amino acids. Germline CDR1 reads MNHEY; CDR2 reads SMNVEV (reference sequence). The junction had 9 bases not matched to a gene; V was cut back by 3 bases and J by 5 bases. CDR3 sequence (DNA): TGTGCCAGCAGTTTGTCTGCGGGGACAGCGTATGGCTACACCTTC. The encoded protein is CASSLSAGTAYGYTF.

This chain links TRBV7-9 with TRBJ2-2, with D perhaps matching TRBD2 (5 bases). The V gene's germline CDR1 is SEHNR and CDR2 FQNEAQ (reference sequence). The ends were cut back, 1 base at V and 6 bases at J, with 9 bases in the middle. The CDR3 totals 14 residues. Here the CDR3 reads CASSLGISAGELFF. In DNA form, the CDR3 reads TGTGCCAGCAGCTTAGGGATTAGCGCCGGGGAGCTGTTTTTT.

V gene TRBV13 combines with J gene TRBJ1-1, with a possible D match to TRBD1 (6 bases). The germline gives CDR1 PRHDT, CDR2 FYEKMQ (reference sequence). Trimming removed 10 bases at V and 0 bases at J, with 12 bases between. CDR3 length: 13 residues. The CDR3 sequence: CATGQLLNTEAFF. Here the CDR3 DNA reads TGTGCCACCGGACAGCTCCTGAACACTGAAGCTTTCTTT.

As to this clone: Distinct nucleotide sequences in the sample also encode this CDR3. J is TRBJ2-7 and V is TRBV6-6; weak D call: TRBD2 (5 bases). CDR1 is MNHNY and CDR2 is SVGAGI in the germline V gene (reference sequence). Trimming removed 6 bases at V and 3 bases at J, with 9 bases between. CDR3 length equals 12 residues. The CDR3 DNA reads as TGTGCCAGCAGCCTTGAGGGCTACGAGCAGTACTTC. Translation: CASSLEGYEQYF.

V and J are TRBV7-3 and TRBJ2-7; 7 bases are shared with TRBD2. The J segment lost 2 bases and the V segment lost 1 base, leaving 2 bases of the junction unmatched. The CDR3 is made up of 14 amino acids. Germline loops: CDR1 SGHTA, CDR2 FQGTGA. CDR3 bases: TGTGCCAGCAGCTTAATGGCGGGAGCCTACGAGCAGTACTTC. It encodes CASSLMAGAYEQYF.

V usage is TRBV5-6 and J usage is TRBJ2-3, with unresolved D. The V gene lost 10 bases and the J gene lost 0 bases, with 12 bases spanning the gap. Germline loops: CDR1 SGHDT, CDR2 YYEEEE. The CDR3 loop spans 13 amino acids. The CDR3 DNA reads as TGTGCCGGGTCGAGGATCAGCACAGATACGCAGTATTTT. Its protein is CAGSRISTDTQYF.

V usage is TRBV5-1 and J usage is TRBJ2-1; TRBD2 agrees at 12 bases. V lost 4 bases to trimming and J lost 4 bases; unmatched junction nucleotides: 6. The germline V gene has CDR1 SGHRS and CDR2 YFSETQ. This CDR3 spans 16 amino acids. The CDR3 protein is CASSTLAGGNYNEQFF. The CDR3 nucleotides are TGCGCCAGCAGCACCCTAGCGGGGGGGAATTACAATGAGCAGTTCTTC. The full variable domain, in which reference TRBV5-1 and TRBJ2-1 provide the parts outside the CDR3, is KAGVTQTPRYLIKTRGQQVTLSCSPISGHRSVSWYQQTPGQGLQFLFEYFSETQRNKGNFPGRFSGRQFSNSRSEMNVSTLELGDSALYLCASSTLAGGNYNEQFFGPGTRLTVL.